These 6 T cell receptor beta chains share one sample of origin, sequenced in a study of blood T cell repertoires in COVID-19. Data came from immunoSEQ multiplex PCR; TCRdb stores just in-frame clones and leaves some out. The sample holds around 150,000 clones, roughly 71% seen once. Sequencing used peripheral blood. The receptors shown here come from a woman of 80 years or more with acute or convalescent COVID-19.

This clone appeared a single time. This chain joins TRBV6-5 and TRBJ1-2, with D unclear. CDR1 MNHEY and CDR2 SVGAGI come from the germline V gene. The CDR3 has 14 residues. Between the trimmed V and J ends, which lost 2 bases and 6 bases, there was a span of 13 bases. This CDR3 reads CASSYAGPADGYTF. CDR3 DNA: TGTGCCAGCAGTTACGCGGGCCCTGCGGATGGCTACACCTTC.

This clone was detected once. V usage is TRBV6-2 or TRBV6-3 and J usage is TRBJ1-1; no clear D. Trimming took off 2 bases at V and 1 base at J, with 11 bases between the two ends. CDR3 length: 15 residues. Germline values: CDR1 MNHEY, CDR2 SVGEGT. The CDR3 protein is CASSYPQVSNTEAFF. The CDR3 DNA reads TGTGCCAGCAGTTACCCACAAGTGTCGAACACTGAAGCTTTCTTT.

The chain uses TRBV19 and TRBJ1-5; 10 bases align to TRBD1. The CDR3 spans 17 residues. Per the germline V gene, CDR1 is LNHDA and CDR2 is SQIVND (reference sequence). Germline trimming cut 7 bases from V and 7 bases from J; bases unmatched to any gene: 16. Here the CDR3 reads CASNRGSTGGSRQPQHF. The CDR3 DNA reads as TGTGCCAGTAATCGCGGTTCGACAGGGGGCTCTCGACAGCCCCAGCATTTT.

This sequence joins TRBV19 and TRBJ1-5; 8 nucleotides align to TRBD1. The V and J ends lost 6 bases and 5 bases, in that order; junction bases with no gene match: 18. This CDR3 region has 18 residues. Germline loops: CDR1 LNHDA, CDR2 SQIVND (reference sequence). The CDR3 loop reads CASREIIRDRLLHQPQHF. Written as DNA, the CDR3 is TGTGCCAGTAGGGAGATTATCCGGGACAGGCTATTACATCAGCCCCAGCATTTT.

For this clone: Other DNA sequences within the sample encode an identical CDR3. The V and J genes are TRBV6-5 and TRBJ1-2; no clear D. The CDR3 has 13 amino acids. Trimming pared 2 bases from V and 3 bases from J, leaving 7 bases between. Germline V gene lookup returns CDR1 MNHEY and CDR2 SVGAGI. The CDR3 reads CASSYGRDYGYTF. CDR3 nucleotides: TGTGCCAGCAGTTACGGGCGGGACTATGGCTACACCTTC.

The CDR3 region is CASSDRTRGRPNEQFF. Here the CDR3 DNA reads TGTGCCAGCAGTGATCGGACTAGAGGGCGCCCCAATGAGCAGTTCTTC. The chain is built from TRBV6-1 and TRBJ2-1, with 7 bases identical to TRBD2. The CDR3 loop spans 16 amino acids. Germline values: CDR1 MNHNS, CDR2 SASEGT. The J segment lost 6 bases and the V segment lost 3 bases, leaving 11 bases of the junction unmatched.